The rows below give T cell receptor beta chains drawn from one sample of a study of shared clonotypes between healthy human individuals. Profiling relied on immunoSEQ multiplex PCR, and the TCRdb table lists in-frame clones only, not all of them. The data hold about 1 million clones, with more than 65% observed a single time. The sample taken for sequencing was memory CD4+ T cells sorted from blood. The receptors derive from a man aged 18 to 29 in good health. The CDR3 runs from the conserved cysteine through the conserved F or W. A D gene is named only where the DNA matches it firmly. Size is omitted from some rows. Given values are once, few, many or a class for expanded clones.

.	TRBJ2-6	.	TRBV7-2	TGTGCCAGCAGCTTAGCCCTCTCTGGGGCCAACGTCCTGACTTTC	CASSLALSGANVLTF
.	TRBJ2-5	.	TRBV4-3	TGCGCCAGCAGCCAAGACAGGGTCGGTGAGACCCAGTACTTC	CASSQDRVGETQYF
.	TRBJ1-2	.	TRBV28	TGTGCCAGCAGTTCGGTTAACTATGGCTACACCTTC	CASSSVNYGYTF
.	TRBJ2-4	.	TRBV4-1	TGCGCCAGCAGCCAGAACCCGAGGGACAAAAACATTCAGTACTTC	CASSQNPRDKNIQYF
TRBD1	TRBJ1-2	.	TRBV28	TGTGCCAGCAGCTTAACAGGGGATTATCGAGGCTACACCTTC	CASSLTGDYRGYTF
.	TRBJ1-1	.	TRBV27	TGTGCCAGCAGTCCCTTCGCAGGGGCCATAGGAAACACTGAAGCTTTCTTT	CASSPFAGAIGNTEAFF
.	TRBJ2-3	.	TRBV2	TGTGCCAGCAGAACCGGGACCTCCACAGATACGCAGTATTTT	CASRTGTSTDTQYF
.	TRBJ2-7	.	TRBV9	TGTGCCAGCAGCGCAAGTCCCGGCTACGAGCAGTACTTC	CASSASPGYEQYF
.	TRBJ1-2	.	TRBV5-4	TGTGCCAGCAGCTCCAGGGGTTTCTATGGCTACACCTTC	CASSSRGFYGYTF
.	TRBJ2-5	.	TRBV5-1	TGCGCCAGCGTGGGGGACGTTGGGACCCAGTACTTC	CASVGDVGTQYF
TRBD2	TRBJ2-2	.	TRBV2	TGTGCCAGCAGTGTGGGACTAGCGCCCGGGGAGCTGTTTTTT	CASSVGLAPGELFF
.	TRBJ1-6	.	TRBV7-2	TGTGCCAGCAGCTTACAAGGGGCTAATTCACCCCTCCACTTT	CASSLQGANSPLHF
.	TRBJ2-3	.	TRBV5-4	TGTGCCAGCAGCTTGCCACCCACAGATACGCAGTATTTT	CASSLPPTDTQYF
.	TRBJ1-1	.	TRBV7-2	TGTGCCAGCAGCTCTCAAGAGAACACTGAAGCTTTCTTT	CASSSQENTEAFF
.	TRBJ1-6	.	TRBV2	TGTGCCAGCAGTGGGACAGAGAATTCACCCCTCCACTTT	CASSGTENSPLHF
.	TRBJ1-2	.	TRBV7-6	TGTGCCAGCAGCTTAGATGACAGGATCTACACCTTC	CASSLDDRIYTF
TRBD1	TRBJ2-7	.	TRBV19	TGTGCCAGTAGTAGGGACAGGGGGCAGAACGAGCAGTACTTC	CASSRDRGQNEQYF
.	TRBJ1-2	.	TRBV4-1	TGCGCCAGCAGCCAAGTCGAAAAAGGGCTTGATGGCTACACCTTC	CASSQVEKGLDGYTF
.	TRBJ1-3	few	TRBV5-1	TGCGCCAGCAGCTTGCAGGAGGGAAACACCATATATTTT	CASSLQEGNTIYF
.	TRBJ1-2	.	TRBV7-9	TGTGCCAGCAGCTTAAACTGGCTCTATGGCTACACCTTC	CASSLNWLYGYTF
.	TRBJ2-4	few	TRBV6-1	TGTGCCAGCAGTATCAGGGACTCGACCATTCAGTACTTC	CASSIRDSTIQYF
.	TRBJ1-2	.	TRBV6-6	TGTGCCAGCAGTTACCCCAGGATCGACTACACCTTC	CASSYPRIDYTF
.	TRBJ1-1	.	TRBV30	TGTGCCTGGAGTGTACGGAGGAACACTGAAGCTTTCTTT	CAWSVRRNTEAFF
TRBD2	TRBJ2-1	.	TRBV4-3	TGCGCCAGCAGCCAAGAATGGGGACTAGCGGGAGTGGATGAGCAGTTCTTC	CASSQEWGLAGVDEQFF
.	TRBJ1-6	.	TRBV30	TGTGCCTGGAGGTCCCCGAGTTCACCCCTCCACTTT	CAWRSPSSPLHF
.	TRBJ2-7	once	TRBV7-9	TGTGCCAGCAGCTTCTATTACGAGCAGTACTTC	CASSFYYEQYF
.	TRBJ1-1	few	TRBV6-5	TGTGCCAGCACTCCCTCAAGGGGTTTGAACACTGAAGCTTTCTTT	CASTPSRGLNTEAFF
TRBD2	TRBJ2-1	.	TRBV5-4	TGTGCCAGCAGCTTGGGGGGACTAGCGGGGAATGAGCAGTTCTTC	CASSLGGLAGNEQFF
.	TRBJ1-2	once	TRBV5-1	TGCGCCAGCTCCGAGGACAACTTATATGGCTACACCTTC	CASSEDNLYGYTF
.	TRBJ2-7	.	TRBV2	TGTGCCAGGAGTACTCCCGGGGACTACGAGCAGTACTTC	CARSTPGDYEQYF
TRBD2	TRBJ2-1	few	TRBV6-6	TGTGCCAGCAGCGTGGGACTAGCGGCCAAATACAATGAGCAGTTCTTC	CASSVGLAAKYNEQFF
.	TRBJ2-5	.	TRBV19	TGTGCCAGTAGAGCACTAGGTGGCGAGACCCAGTACTTC	CASRALGGETQYF
TRBD1	TRBJ2-5	.	TRBV27	TGTGCCAGCAGTCCGAGACAGGGTGGGACCCAGTACTTC	CASSPRQGGTQYF
TRBD1	TRBJ2-7	.	TRBV9	TGTGCCAGCAGCGTAGGGCAGGGGGTCTACGAGCAGTACTTC	CASSVGQGVYEQYF
.	TRBJ1-2	.	TRBV19	TGTGCCAGTAGTTTCCCCACTATCAACTATGGCTACACCTTC	CASSFPTINYGYTF
TRBD1	TRBJ1-1	.	TRBV5-1	TGCGCCAGCGGATCGGACAGGACTAACACTGAAGCTTTCTTT	CASGSDRTNTEAFF
TRBD2	TRBJ2-2	.	TRBV7-3	TGTGCCAGCAGCCAGGGACTAGCAAACACCGGGGAGCTGTTTTTT	CASSQGLANTGELFF
.	TRBJ2-1	.	TRBV5-1	TGCGCCAGCAGCCGGGACGGCCGAAATGAGCAGTTCTTC	CASSRDGRNEQFF
TRBD1	TRBJ2-7	.	TRBV7-9	TGTGCCAGCAGCGACACAGGGGGCGGTTACGAGCAGTACTTC	CASSDTGGGYEQYF
.	TRBJ1-1	few	TRBV30	TGTGCCTGGAGTGCCCTCGGCCGGGTGGAGGGAACTTTCTTT	CAWSALGRVEGTFF
TRBD2	TRBJ2-5	few	TRBV2	TGTGCCAGCAGTGTCCCTAGCGGGAGGGCCGGTGAGACCCAGTACTTC	CASSVPSGRAGETQYF
.	TRBJ1-1	few	TRBV28	TGTGCCAGCAGTTTGCCAGGGGCAATCGAAGCTTTCTTT	CASSLPGAIEAFF
.	TRBJ1-1	.	TRBV6-6	TGTGCCAGCACCCCCAGGGAGGGAAGAAGGACTGAAGCTTTCTTT	CASTPREGRRTEAFF
.	TRBJ2-5	.	TRBV5-4	TGTGCCAGCAGCTTGGAATCGGGGCGGCTTCAAGAGACCCAGTACTTC	CASSLESGRLQETQYF
.	TRBJ2-5	few	TRBV5-1	TGCGCCAGCAGCTTGCAGGGTCTACCCCAGGTGCGGGAGACCCAGTACTTC	CASSLQGLPQVRETQYF
.	TRBJ1-6	.	TRBV27	TGTGCCAGCAGTTTATTGGCAGTGCCATATAATTCACCCCTCCACTTT	CASSLLAVPYNSPLHF
.	TRBJ2-1	.	TRBV20-1	TGCAGTGCCATCCCTTGGGGTGAGCAGTTCTTC	CSAIPWGEQFF
TRBD2	TRBJ2-7	once	TRBV5-4	TGTGCCAGCAGCTTGGCCCCCCTAGCGGGAGGAGGCTACGAGCAGTACTTC	CASSLAPLAGGGYEQYF
.	TRBJ1-2	.	TRBV19	TGTGCCAGTAGTGTCGGGGGGGACTATGGCTACACCTTC	CASSVGGDYGYTF
.	TRBJ2-7	.	TRBV7-5	TGTGCCAGAACACAGGGTTGGCGCGAGCAGTACTTC	CARTQGWREQYF
.	TRBJ1-1	few	TRBV29-1	TGCAGCGTGGGGGGAAGGGGAGCACTGAACACTGAAGCTTTCTTT	CSVGGRGALNTEAFF
.	TRBJ1-2	few	TRBV4-3	TGCGCCAGCAGCCAAGATGGGAGTTCTAACTATGGCTACACCTTC	CASSQDGSSNYGYTF
TRBD1	TRBJ1-2	.	TRBV7-2	TGTGCCAGCAGCTTAACAGGGGATGGCTACACCTTC	CASSLTGDGYTF
TRBD1	TRBJ1-3	.	TRBV4-1	TGCGCCAGCAGCCAAGGGCGAGCGGACAGGTTGAACTCCGGAAACACCATATATTTT	CASSQGRADRLNSGNTIYF
TRBD2	TRBJ2-5	once	TRBV4-3	TGCGCCAGCAGCGAAGGGGATAGCGGGACAGAGACCCAGTACTTC	CASSEGDSGTETQYF
.	TRBJ2-1	.	TRBV11-2	TGTGCCAGCAGGCCCGGGACGTCCACCTTCTTCTCCTACAATGAGCAGTTCTTC	CASRPGTSTFFSYNEQFF
.	TRBJ1-2	.	TRBV27	TGTGCCAGCAGTCCCCCTCGTTGGACGGGTCAGGGCTATGGCTACACCTTC	CASSPPRWTGQGYGYTF